This record concerns one T cell receptor beta chain sequence. Its antigen remains unknown. The data were produced by immunoSEQ multiplex PCR, yet TCRdb's version contains in-frame clones alone and is incomplete. The profile shows about 29,000 clones, 75% to 80% of them singletons. This sample stems from a study of cytotoxic CD8 clonotypes in ibrutinib-treated CLL. Study-wide findings and caveats: Sustained-remission and progressing patients' sampling times differed. Public clonotypes proved infrequent, and on treatment they shrank or remained steady.

The clonotype was recovered from a human donor with chronic lymphocytic leukemia. The sample in question was PBMCs, obtained after 36 months of ibrutinib treatment.

CDR3: CASSMAGDNSPLHF. The DNA of the CDR3 is TGTGCCAGCAGCATGGCAGGGGATAATTCACCCCTCCACTTT. The chain has TRBV7-6 and TRBJ1-6; maybe TRBD1 (6 bases). The germline V gene encodes CDR1 SGHVS and CDR2 FNYEAQ. This CDR3 has 14 residues. Trimming took 5 bases from V and 5 from J, leaving 10 bases between them.